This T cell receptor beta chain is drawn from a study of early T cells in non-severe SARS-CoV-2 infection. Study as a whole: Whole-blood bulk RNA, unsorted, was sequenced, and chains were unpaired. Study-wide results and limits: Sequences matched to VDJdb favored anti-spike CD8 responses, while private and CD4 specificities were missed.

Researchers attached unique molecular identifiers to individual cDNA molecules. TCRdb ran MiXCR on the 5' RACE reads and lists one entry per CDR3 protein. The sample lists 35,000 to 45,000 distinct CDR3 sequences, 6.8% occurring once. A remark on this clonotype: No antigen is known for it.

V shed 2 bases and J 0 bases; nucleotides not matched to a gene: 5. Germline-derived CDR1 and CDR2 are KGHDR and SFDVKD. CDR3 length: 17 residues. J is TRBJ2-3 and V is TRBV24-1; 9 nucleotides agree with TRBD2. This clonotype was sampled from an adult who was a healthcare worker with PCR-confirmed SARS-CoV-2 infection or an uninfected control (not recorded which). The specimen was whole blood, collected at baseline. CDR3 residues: CATSDSGGRGSTDTQYF. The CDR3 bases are TGTGCCACCAGTGATTCGGGCGGGAGGGGTAGCACAGATACGCAGTATTTT.